Below, one T cell receptor beta chain is given with its context. As yet, its antigen is unknown. The sample originates from a study of early T cells in non-severe SARS-CoV-2 infection. General study points: The study's VDJdb matching favored anti-spike CD8 responses and missed private and CD4 specificities.

The CDR3 covers 12 residues. V dropped 8 bases and J dropped 6 bases, with 14 bases sitting between them. The V gene's germline CDR1 is SQVTM and CDR2 ANQGSEA. Separate cDNA molecules each had unique molecular identifiers attached to them. TCRdb independently ran MiXCR on the 5' RACE reads; one entry per CDR3 protein. The table lists approximately 58,000 distinct CDR3 sequences, approximately 6.2% of them singletons, with over 3.5% in the top ten. The sample comprised whole blood. The genes are TRBV29-1 and TRBJ2-1; maybe TRBD2 (6 bases). The TCR sequence derives from an adult who was a healthcare worker with PCR-confirmed SARS-CoV-2 infection or an uninfected control (not recorded which). The CDR3 loop reads CSIREVGNEQFF. CDR3 nucleotides: TGCAGCATAAGGGAGGTGGGCAATGAGCAGTTCTTC.